This TCR beta chain is from a study of cytomegalovirus exposure and HLA in healthy donors. The overall study: Most donors, 80% to 90% of approximately 400 genotyped, fell in the Caucasian-associated ancestry cluster. Notes on the study in general: Within an earlier analysis, most TCR beta V segments proved productive either about 87% or about 30% of the time. In a later analysis, a missense DCLRE1C variant was linked to TCR beta V- and J-gene trimming.

Germline CDR1 is MNHNS and CDR2 is SASEGT. The V gene lost 8 bases and the J gene lost 8 bases, with 15 bases spanning the gap. The CDR3 loop spans 12 amino acids. PCR employed 60 Vbeta and 13 Jbeta primers. Sequencing used immunoSEQ multiplex PCR; TCRdb keeps in-frame clones, though not all of them. The table shows a few hundred thousand clones, with over 90% occurring only once. On this clone: Antigen specificity is unknown.

The clonotype was recovered from a girl aged 2 to 9 in good health and CMV-seronegative. Sequenced sample: PBMCs. V is TRBV6-1 and J is TRBJ1-2, with a weak D call TRBD1 (5 bases). The CDR3 DNA reads as TGTGCCAGCCCAGGCGACAGTTTAGGCTACACCTTC. Translating gives CASPGDSLGYTF.